The 3 T cell receptor beta chains reported below all come from one sample, sequenced in a study of blood T cell repertoires in COVID-19. Sequencing was performed with immunoSEQ multiplex PCR; in TCRdb, only in-frame clones are kept and a portion is missing. Among some 100,000 clones listed, 65% to 80% were seen once. The sample was peripheral blood. The receptors derive from a man aged 45 to 65 with acute or convalescent COVID-19.

This clone was recorded once. The gene calls are TRBV12-3 or TRBV12-4 and TRBJ1-1, with D hard to call. V gave up 3 bases and J gave up 10 bases, with 15 bases separating them. CDR3 length: 13 residues. The CDR3 here is CASSFRVREGAFF. CDR3 nucleotide sequence: TGTGCCAGCAGTTTTCGAGTCCGGGAGGGAGCTTTCTTT.

The rearrangement joins TRBV6-1 to TRBJ2-3; 9 bases agree with TRBD2. The CDR3 length is 16 residues. From germline, CDR1 is MNHNS and CDR2 SASEGT. After removal of 4 bases from V and 0 bases from J, the junction contained 5 bases not matched to a gene. The CDR3 coding sequence is TGTGCCAGCAGTGGGGGGACTAGCCCTAGCACAGATACGCAGTATTTT. Amino acids: CASSGGTSPSTDTQYF.

This chain connects TRBV7-3 to TRBJ1-2, with D possibly matching TRBD1 (5 bases). Trimming took 5 bases from V and 3 from J, leaving 16 bases between them. This CDR3 has 15 amino acids. Germline loops: CDR1 SGHTA, CDR2 FQGTGA. The CDR3 DNA reads as TGTGCCAGCAGCCCCCGGAGGGGCTCTTACTATGGCTACACCTTC. This translates into CASSPRRGSYYGYTF.